Each of the 26 T cell receptor beta chains below was sequenced from the same sample in a study of blood T cells in healthy people across ages. Combining a sample-barcoded 5' primer with a J-beta primer mix, a second PCR ran for about 7 to 11 cycles. TCRdb redid the calling of the 5' RACE reads with MiXCR, one entry per CDR3 protein. The sample has some 790,000 distinct CDR3 sequences, under 35% seen once. Sequencing was performed on blood. The receptor set was obtained from a woman older than 75 in good health.

This clonotype was recorded at least ten times. CDR3 protein: CASSSPTGLQAKNIQYF. The CDR3 coding sequence is TGTGCCAGCAGCTCGCCTACAGGTTTACAAGCCAAAAACATTCAGTACTTC. The J gene is TRBJ2-4, the V gene TRBV7-2, with D possibly TRBD1 on 5 matching bases. The CDR3 totals 17 residues. Germline V lookup: CDR1 SGHTA, CDR2 FQGNSA. Trimming stripped 4 bases from V and 0 bases from J, with 16 bases between.

The chain uses TRBV7-2 and TRBJ2-7; 9 bases agree with TRBD2. After removal of 5 bases from V and 0 bases from J, the junction contained 14 bases not matched to a gene. From germline, CDR1 is SGHTA and CDR2 FQGNSA. This CDR3 spans 18 amino acids. The CDR3 protein is CASSIGLAYRRSSYEQYF. DNA of the CDR3: TGTGCCAGCAGCATAGGACTAGCGTACCGTAGGAGCTCCTACGAGCAGTACTTC.

Many counts were recorded for this clonotype. V is TRBV20-1 and J is TRBJ1-1, with unresolved D. The CDR3 is 11 residues long. CDR1 is DFQATT, CDR2 SNEGSKA, per germline (reference sequence). The germline V and J ends were trimmed by 5 bases and 5 bases, with 9 bases remaining between them. CDR3 residues: CSAPLKTEAFF. The DNA for the CDR3 is TGCAGTGCTCCTCTAAAGACTGAAGCTTTCTTT.

Worth noting for this clonotype: One junction end does not reproduce the germline sequence, and a read error may be involved. The genes are TRBV6-2 or TRBV6-3 and TRBJ1-1; 9 bases are shared with TRBD1. Germline V gene lookup returns CDR1 MNHEY and CDR2 SVGEGT. The CDR3 runs 13 residues. CDR3 bases: TGTACCAGCAGCCAACAGGGGGCCGGTGAAGCTTTCTTT. Translation gives CTSSQQGAGEAFF.

In this sample, this clonotype turned up once. This may be a read error: a much more frequent sequence differs by one nucleotide. This chain uses TRBV3-1 with TRBJ2-6; tentatively, D is TRBD2 (6 bases). Germline V gene sequence: CDR1 LGHDT, CDR2 YNNKEL (reference sequence). CDR3 length: 13 amino acids. The V end lost 3 bases, the J end lost 9 bases, and 9 bases lay between the germline ends. The chain's CDR3 is CASSHKEGNVLTF. Here the CDR3 DNA reads TGTGCCAGCAGCCATAAGGAGGGCAACGTCCTGACTTTC.

The table lists this clonotype with many counts. The rearrangement links TRBV20-1 to TRBJ2-1; 16 bases agree with TRBD2. The germline V gene encodes CDR1 DFQATT and CDR2 SNEGSKA (reference sequence). This CDR3 has 19 residues. The V segment lost 6 bases and the J segment 6 bases; nucleotides outside the gene matches: 17. CDR3 bases: TGCAGTGCCCAGGGACTAGCGGGGGGGCTGGAGGTTTCGCTCAATGAGCAGTTCTTC. This gives the protein CSAQGLAGGLEVSLNEQFF.

The chain combines TRBV7-9 with TRBJ1-5; tentative D call: TRBD1 (5 bases). Germline V CDR1 and CDR2: SEHNR, FQNEAQ (reference sequence). The CDR3 runs to 13 residues. The V end lost 1 base, the J end lost 11 bases, and 12 bases lay between the germline ends. CDR3 nucleotides: TGTGCCAGCAGCTTAGGGGAGGGGCAGACCCAGCATTTT. Translating gives CASSLGEGQTQHF.

This clonotype was observed a few times. V and J are TRBV27 and TRBJ2-2; D perhaps matches TRBD1 (7 bases). The CDR3 is 19 amino acids. The V end lost 8 bases, the J end lost 3 bases, and 28 bases lay between the germline ends. Germline-derived CDR1 and CDR2 are MNHEY and SMNVEV (reference sequence). The DNA of the CDR3 is TGTGCCAGCGGCATTATGTATCTTGGAGGGCAGGGGGACACCGGGGAGCTGTTTTTT. Protein: CASGIMYLGGQGDTGELFF.

The CDR3 loop is CASSQDDRGHSNQPQHF. As DNA, the CDR3 is TGTGCCAGCAGCCAAGATGACAGGGGGCATAGCAATCAGCCCCAGCATTTT. V and J are TRBV4-2 and TRBJ1-5; TRBD1 agrees at 10 bases. Losses at the gene ends were 0 bases for V and 0 bases for J; bases not matched to a gene: 2. The CDR3 spans 17 residues. Germline assignment: CDR1 LGHNA and CDR2 YNFKEQ.

The sample holds a few counts of this clonotype. The chain is built from TRBV5-1 and TRBJ1-1; D may be TRBD1 (6 bases). CDR3 length: 14 residues. CDR1 and CDR2 from the germline V gene are SGHRS and YFSETQ. V was cut by 6 bases and J by 3 bases, with 15 bases left in between. CDR3 sequence: CASNQLGQHTEAFF. The CDR3 nucleotides are TGCGCCAGCAACCAACTTGGACAGCACACTGAAGCTTTCTTT.

This clonotype was counted at least ten times. The chain uses TRBV5-1 and TRBJ1-2, with TRBD1 as a possible D gene (5 bases). The V end lost 9 bases, the J end lost 3 bases, and 15 bases lay between the germline ends. Germline CDR1 SGHRS, CDR2 YFSETQ. The CDR3 extends over 13 amino acids. CDR3 sequence reads: CATSAGGDYGYTF. The CDR3 coding sequence is TGCGCCACCTCGGCGGGGGGAGACTATGGCTACACCTTC.

The chain couples TRBV15 to TRBJ1-5; D is unclear. This CDR3 is 15 amino acids long. CDR1 and CDR2 (germline): LNHNV, YYDKDF (reference sequence). Trimming removed 0 bases from V and 7 bases from J, with 13 bases in between. The CDR3 reads CATSRDRSGYQPQHF. DNA for the CDR3: TGTGCCACCAGCAGAGATCGCAGCGGATACCAGCCCCAGCATTTT.

The J gene is TRBJ1-5, the V gene TRBV6-5; D not certain. Germline loops: CDR1 MNHEY, CDR2 SVGAGI. V lost 2 bases to trimming and J lost 7 bases, with 12 bases between them. This CDR3 contains 14 residues. This CDR3 is CASSYMAGGQPQHF. The CDR3 DNA reads TGTGCCAGCAGTTACATGGCAGGAGGCCAGCCCCAGCATTTT.

The chain has TRBV3-1 and TRBJ1-3, with D maybe TRBD1 (5 bases). The CDR3 contains 14 residues. Trimming pared 3 bases from V and 3 bases from J, leaving 9 bases between. The germline V gene encodes CDR1 LGHDT and CDR2 YNNKEL (reference sequence). The CDR3 loop is CASSQGLGGNTIYF. DNA for the CDR3: TGTGCCAGCAGCCAGGGACTCGGTGGAAACACCATATATTTT.

The V gene is TRBV6-1, the J gene TRBJ2-1, with 14 positions matching TRBD2. The junction had 19 bases not matched to a gene; V was cut back by 4 bases and J by 8 bases. This CDR3 is 20 amino acids long. CDR1 is MNHNS, CDR2 SASEGT, per germline. DNA of the CDR3: TGTGCCAGCAGTGGGGGGGGTTTTGAGGGACTAGCGGGAGAAGGTGATGAGCAGTTCTTC. This codes for CASSGGGFEGLAGEGDEQFF.

This clonotype was recorded once. The chain couples TRBV7-2 to TRBJ1-5, with TRBD1 identical over 9 bases. Germline lookup yields CDR1 SGHTA and CDR2 FQGNSA. V lost 0 bases, J lost 6 bases, and 6 bases stayed unmatched. The CDR3 has 16 residues. The CDR3 protein is CASSLAQGAMSQPQHF. The CDR3 DNA reads TGTGCCAGCAGCTTAGCACAGGGGGCTATGAGTCAGCCCCAGCATTTT.

Only a few counts were recorded for this clonotype. The CDR3 loop reads CASSLEGGQQPQHF. For the CDR3, the DNA is TGTGCCAGCAGCTTAGAAGGAGGGCAACAGCCCCAGCATTTT. The J gene is TRBJ1-5, the V gene TRBV7-9; no clear D gene. Trimming stripped 1 base from V and 7 bases from J, with 11 bases between. The CDR3 length is 14 residues. Per the germline V gene, CDR1 is SEHNR and CDR2 is FQNEAQ (reference sequence).

The sample holds many counts of this clonotype. The chain has TRBV7-2 and TRBJ2-1; D call uncertain. The CDR3 sequence is 16 residues long. Per the germline V gene, CDR1 is SGHTA and CDR2 is FQGNSA. V gave up 3 bases and J gave up 1 base, with 13 bases separating them. The CDR3 sequence is CASSFTALRSYNEQFF. CDR3 DNA sequence: TGTGCCAGCAGCTTCACAGCCCTTCGGTCCTACAATGAGCAGTTCTTC.

This clonotype was counted ten times or more. The J gene is TRBJ2-7, the V gene TRBV14; D perhaps matches TRBD1 (5 bases). The V gene lost 6 bases and the J gene lost 5 bases, with 20 bases spanning the gap. The CDR3 loop spans 15 amino acids. Germline lookup yields CDR1 SGHDN and CDR2 FVKESK. DNA of the CDR3: TGTGCCAGCAGGAGACAGTCACTGGGAATCGACGAGCAGTACTTC. Its protein is CASRRQSLGIDEQYF.

Ten or more counts support this clonotype. This sequence joins TRBV7-2 and TRBJ1-6; D possibly corresponds to TRBD1 (5 bases). Looked up from germline, CDR1 is SGHTA and CDR2 is FQGNSA. The CDR3 totals 14 residues. Trimming stripped 5 bases from V and 5 bases from J, with 10 bases between. The CDR3 reads CASSLRQNNSPLHF. The CDR3 DNA reads TGTGCCAGCAGCCTCAGACAGAATAATTCACCCCTCCACTTT. The whole variable domain, filled in from reference TRBV7-2 and TRBJ1-6, reads GAGVSQSPSNKVTEKGKDVELRCDPISGHTALYWYRQSLGQGLEFLIYFQGNSAPDKSGLPSDRFSAERTGGSVSTLTIQRTQQEDSAVYLCASSLRQNNSPLHFGNGTRLTVT.

V usage is TRBV12-3 or TRBV12-4 and J usage is TRBJ2-2, with 8 bases fitting TRBD2. The CDR3 is 17 amino acids. V lost 10 bases to trimming and J lost 4 bases; unmatched junction nucleotides: 17. CDR3 coding DNA: TGTGCCACCCAGGGTCTCACGGGGGGGCTTAGCACCGGGGAGCTGTTTTTT. It translates to CATQGLTGGLSTGELFF.

This clonotype appeared a few times. This rearrangement joins TRBV6-5 to TRBJ2-5, with 12 bases aligning to TRBD2. Germline CDR1 is MNHEY and CDR2 is SVGAGI. Trimming cost V 2 bases and J 1 base; bases outside gene matches: 5. This CDR3 region has 17 residues. The CDR3 sequence is CASSYGATSGGQETQYF. CDR3 DNA sequence: TGTGCCAGCAGTTACGGGGCGACTAGCGGGGGCCAAGAGACCCAGTACTTC.

As concerns this clonotype: A much larger clonotype is one base distant, so this may be a read error. V is TRBV27 and J is TRBJ1-6; 8 bases are shared with TRBD1. CDR1 and CDR2 (germline): MNHEY, SMNVEV (reference sequence). J lost 12 bases, V lost 5 bases, and 15 bases had no gene match. This CDR3 region has 16 residues. The CDR3 nucleotides are TGTGCCAGCAGTGAGATTGGGCAGGGGGCCTATTTACCCCTCCACTTT. Protein sequence: CASSEIGQGAYLPLHF.

The count of this clonotype is one. At one end, the junction sequence differs from germline, possibly due to a read error. This rearrangement joins TRBV2 to TRBJ1-6, with 10 bases lining up with TRBD1. Germline V lookup: CDR1 SNHLY, CDR2 FYNNEI. CDR3 length: 15 residues. CDR3 DNA sequence: TGTGCCGGCAGGTGGACAGGGGGGGATAATTCACCCCTCCACTTT. Protein product: CAGRWTGGDNSPLHF.

This clonotype was counted between two and nine times. The chain is built from TRBV6-6 and TRBJ2-7, with D maybe TRBD1 (5 bases). The CDR3 totals 13 residues. The V end lost 6 bases, the J end lost 3 bases, and 12 bases lay between the germline ends. Germline V lookup: CDR1 MNHNY, CDR2 SVGAGI (reference sequence). The CDR3 loop is CASRIRQLYEQYF. The CDR3 DNA reads as TGTGCCAGCAGGATCAGACAGCTCTACGAGCAGTACTTC.

Many counts were recorded for this clonotype. The chain is built from TRBV6-2 or TRBV6-3 and TRBJ2-5, with TRBD2 matching over 8 bases. Unmatched junction bases numbered 4, after V lost 2 bases and J lost 2 bases. The CDR3 runs to 15 residues. Germline V gene data show CDR1 as MNHEY and CDR2 as SVGEGT. Here the CDR3 DNA reads TGTGCCAGCAGTTACGCGGGGGGCCCTCAAGAGACCCAGTACTTC. It encodes CASSYAGGPQETQYF.